This T cell receptor beta chain was sequenced for a study of Graves' ophthalmopathy and Graves' hyperthyroidism. Study-wide results and caveats: Also, most clonotypes expanded in the thyroid above 0.001 frequency appeared in blood.

Moderate-to-severe activity, CAS at least 3, NOSPECS at least 4 and duration under 3 months characterized donors with ophthalmopathy. As for this clonotype: Antigen: not known. Since a much larger clone is just one base distant, this may be a read error.

Germline-derived CDR1 and CDR2 are SGHAT and FQNNGV. This CDR3 is 14 amino acids long. V was pared by 6 bases and J by 2 bases, with 14 bases between. TCR beta CDR3 amplification used RNA transcripts. A first-round RT-PCR used HTBI primers, followed by a second-round multiplex PCR. A single record per CDR3 protein comes from TCRdb applying MiXCR to the multiplex PCR reads. The sample lists around 600,000 distinct CDR3 sequences, over 40% seen once, with over 2.5% in the top ten. The sequence was obtained from an adult man with Graves' ophthalmopathy. This chain links TRBV11-2 with TRBJ2-7; D may be TRBD1 (5 bases). Sequenced input: peripheral blood. In nucleotides, the CDR3 is TGTGCCAGCAGATTACATAGGGGAACCTACGAGCAGTACTTC. Amino acids: CASRLHRGTYEQYF.